A single sample gave rise to the 13 T cell receptor beta chains below, sequenced in a study of OX40 agonist ivuxolimab in advanced cancers. The repertoire was sequenced with immunoSEQ multiplex PCR; TCRdb's copy has only in-frame clones and lacks some. The sample includes tens of thousands of clones, roughly four fifths of them seen just once. The specimen was CD4+ or CD8+ T cells sorted from blood, collected in a trial of the OX40 agonist ivuxolimab. The receptors here all came from an adult with an advanced solid tumor such as melanoma, head and neck, liver or kidney cancer.

This chain connects TRBV19 to TRBJ1-2; D perhaps matches TRBD1 (6 bases). CDR3 length: 13 amino acids. The germline V and J ends were trimmed by 7 bases and 3 bases, with 12 bases remaining between them. Germline CDR1 and CDR2: LNHDA and SQIVND (reference sequence). The CDR3 region is CASNIQGYYGYTF. CDR3 DNA sequence: TGTGCCAGTAACATTCAGGGGTACTATGGCTACACCTTC.

The V and J genes are TRBV5-6 and TRBJ2-2; D might be TRBD1 (7 bases). Per germline, CDR1 SGHDT and CDR2 YYEEEE. This CDR3 spans 17 amino acids. Trimming removed 1 base from V and 5 bases from J, with 18 bases in between. The CDR3 here is CASSLRRDRGPTGELFF. The CDR3 DNA reads as TGTGCCAGCAGCTTGCGGCGGGATAGGGGGCCGACCGGGGAGCTGTTTTTT.

V and J are TRBV5-4 and TRBJ1-2, with 7 bases lining up with TRBD1. From germline, CDR1 is SGHNT and CDR2 YYREEE (reference sequence). Trimming took 1 base from V and 6 from J; bases not matched to a gene: 3. This CDR3 comprises 13 residues. CDR3 sequence reads: CASSLRGGDGYTF. The CDR3, as DNA: TGTGCCAGCAGCTTGAGAGGGGGCGATGGCTACACCTTC. The whole variable domain, remainder taken from reference TRBV5-4 and TRBJ1-2, is ETGVTQSPTHLIKTRGQQVTLRCSSQSGHNTVSWYQQALGQGPQFIFQYYREEENGRGNFPPRFSGLQFPNYSSELNVNALELDDSALYLCASSLRGGDGYTFGSGTRLTVV.

V usage is TRBV19 and J usage is TRBJ2-2; 7 bases match TRBD2. CDR3 length: 15 amino acids. Germline-derived CDR1 and CDR2 are LNHDA and SQIVND (reference sequence). The trim removed 7 bases at V and 3 bases at J, leaving 8 bases unmatched. In DNA form, the CDR3 reads TGTGCCAGTACCCTGGGGGGGGAAGACACCGGGGAGCTGTTTTTT. Protein sequence: CASTLGGEDTGELFF.

This sequence joins TRBV10-2 and TRBJ1-2; D is ambiguous. This CDR3 is built from 15 residues. Trimming took off 6 bases at V and 0 bases at J, with 14 bases between the two ends. CDR1 and CDR2 from the germline V gene are WSHSY and SAAADI. Written as DNA, the CDR3 is TGCGCCAGCAGCTATGGTCCCCCTGCTAACTATGGCTACACCTTC. Translated, it gives CASSYGPPANYGYTF.

The rearrangement joins TRBV6-1 to TRBJ2-7; TRBD1 aligns across 7 bases. Losses at the gene ends were 6 bases for V and 6 bases for J; bases not matched to a gene: 2. Germline V gene data show CDR1 as MNHNS and CDR2 as SASEGT. This CDR3 is 11 amino acids long. CDR3 sequence: CASRGTVEQYF. The CDR3 DNA follows: TGTGCCAGCAGGGGGACAGTCGAGCAGTACTTC.

About this clone: The identical CDR3 is also encoded by other nucleotide sequences in the sample. V usage is TRBV7-3 and J usage is TRBJ2-2; 7 nucleotides align to TRBD2. After removal of 6 bases from V and 4 bases from J, the junction contained 11 bases not matched to a gene. The CDR3 runs 16 residues. Germline V gene lookup returns CDR1 SGHTA and CDR2 FQGTGA. The CDR3 DNA sequence: TGTGCCAGCAGTTCATACCTTTCGGGGGGCACCGGGGAGCTGTTTTTT. Translating it yields CASSSYLSGGTGELFF. The full variable domain, completed using reference TRBV7-3 and TRBJ2-2, is GAGVSQTPSNKVTEKGKYVELRCDPISGHTALYWYRQSLGQGPEFLIYFQGTGAADDSGLPNDRFFAVRPEGSVSTLKIQRTERGDSAVYLCASSSYLSGGTGELFFGEGSRLTVL.

The chain carries TRBV14 and TRBJ1-1; D uncertain. The V end lost 4 bases, the J end lost 3 bases, and 3 bases lay between the germline ends. The germline gives CDR1 SGHDN, CDR2 FVKESK. The CDR3 spans 11 residues. The CDR3 region has the DNA TGTGCCAGCAGCCGGTACACTGAAGCTTTCTTT. Encoded protein: CASSRYTEAFF.

V gene TRBV19 combines with J gene TRBJ2-3, with 9 bases fitting TRBD1. After removal of 3 bases from V and 6 bases from J, the junction contained 7 bases not matched to a gene. The CDR3 extends over 15 amino acids. CDR1 and CDR2 (germline): LNHDA, SQIVND (reference sequence). In DNA form, the CDR3 reads TGTGCCAGTAGTATTCAGACAGGGGGAGTGGATACGCAGTATTTT. Translated: CASSIQTGGVDTQYF.

The gene calls are TRBV2 and TRBJ1-4, with D uncertain. CDR1 is SNHLY, CDR2 FYNNEI, per germline. There are 13 residues in the CDR3. The V end lost 1 base, the J end lost 8 bases, and 8 bases lay between the germline ends. The CDR3 loop is CASSEGVQEKLFF. CDR3 DNA: TGTGCCAGCAGTGAAGGGGTCCAGGAAAAACTGTTTTTT.

This sequence joins TRBV30 and TRBJ1-1, with TRBD1 identical over 10 bases. The CDR3 sequence is 14 residues long. The trim removed 3 bases at V and 1 base at J, leaving 2 bases unmatched. CDR1 GTSNPN and CDR2 SVGIG come from the germline V gene (reference sequence). The CDR3 loop reads CAWRTGGTNTEAFF. As DNA, the CDR3 is TGTGCCTGGAGGACAGGGGGCACGAACACTGAAGCTTTCTTT.

V is TRBV19 and J is TRBJ2-7; 10 nucleotides line up with TRBD1. Unmatched junction bases numbered 3, after V lost 6 bases and J lost 4 bases. Germline V lookup: CDR1 LNHDA, CDR2 SQIVND (reference sequence). The length of the CDR3 is 13 residues. This CDR3 reads CASSGQGGYEQYF. The DNA for the CDR3 is TGTGCCAGTAGCGGACAGGGGGGGTACGAGCAGTACTTC.

Only one count was recorded for this clone. The chain combines TRBV2 with TRBJ2-5; D tentatively reads TRBD1 or TRBD2 (5 bases each). CDR3 length: 12 residues. The germline V gene encodes CDR1 SNHLY and CDR2 FYNNEI. Trimming removed 8 bases at V and 2 bases at J, with 9 bases between. The DNA of the CDR3 is TGTGCCAGCGGGGGAACTCAAGAGACCCAGTACTTC. This encodes CASGGTQETQYF.